These 9 T cell receptor beta chains were sequenced from one sample in a study of vaccination and CD4 T cells after COVID-19. Sequencing of the DNA from cultured CD4+ T cells was carried out with the Oncomine TCR Beta short-read assay. One entry per CDR3 protein results from TCRdb running MiXCR on the PCR reads. The sample lists just over 7,000 distinct CDR3 sequences, 50% occurring once. For these TCRs, the target antigens are not known. Indicated treatment: approximately 9-day PBMC culture with coronavirus spike peptide pools or control peptides (ViraFEST assay). Pre-COVID-19 pandemic sampling (2011-2018) yielded the unexposed donor's CD4+ T cells. Sequenced input: CD4+ T cells from blood, cultured in vitro. The receptors derive from a human donor in good health.

V and J are TRBV20-1 and TRBJ2-7; 8 bases line up with TRBD2. Trimming cost V 2 bases and J 4 bases; bases outside gene matches: 4. The germline CDR1 and CDR2 sequences are DFQATT and SNEGSKA (reference sequence). This CDR3 spans 13 amino acids. The CDR3: CSARPGLEYEQYF. As DNA, the CDR3 is TGCAGTGCTAGACCGGGACTAGAATACGAGCAGTACTTC.

This clonotype was picked up a small number of times. The V call is TRBV20-1, the J call TRBJ2-6; D call uncertain. Trimming took off 3 bases at V and 0 bases at J, with 6 bases between the two ends. This CDR3 comprises 14 residues. Germline CDR1 DFQATT, CDR2 SNEGSKA (reference sequence). Here the CDR3 reads CSASFDSGANVLTF. DNA for the CDR3: TGCAGTGCTAGTTTCGACTCTGGGGCCAACGTCCTGACTTTC.

This chain uses TRBV2 with TRBJ1-6, with D unresolved. Deletions cut 1 base from V and 10 bases from J, with 8 bases between. Germline CDR1 SNHLY, CDR2 FYNNEI. CDR3 length: 13 residues. The CDR3 sequence: CASSEEALSPLHF. The CDR3 nucleotides read TGTGCCAGCAGTGAAGAGGCACTCTCACCCCTCCACTTT.

This clonotype showed up just a few times. The genes are TRBV25-1 and TRBJ1-2; 7 nucleotides match TRBD1. Germline CDR1 MGHDK, CDR2 SYGVNS. V lost 7 bases, J lost 5 bases, and 10 bases stayed unmatched. The CDR3 totals 14 residues. CDR3 amino acids: CASTSSGGFYGYTF. The CDR3 DNA follows: TGTGCCAGCACCTCTTCAGGGGGATTTTATGGCTACACCTTC.

This clonotype turned up a few times. The chain has TRBV20-1 and TRBJ2-3; D could derive from TRBD1 or TRBD2 (5 bases each). Trimming removed 5 bases at V and 1 base at J, with 13 bases between. Germline CDR1 DFQATT, CDR2 SNEGSKA (reference sequence). The CDR3 is 14 residues long. CDR3 residues: CSAWDPRRTDTQYF. CDR3 nucleotides: TGCAGTGCTTGGGACCCGAGACGCACAGATACGCAGTATTTT.

This clonotype was picked up one time. V gene TRBV11-2 combines with J gene TRBJ1-5; a possible D gene is TRBD1 (6 bases). Trimming removed 4 bases at V and 6 bases at J, with 19 bases between. This CDR3 has 16 amino acids. Germline CDR1 SGHAT, CDR2 FQNNGV. CDR3 sequence reads: CASSSSYRVSGQPQHF. The CDR3 DNA reads as TGTGCCAGCAGCTCCTCATACAGGGTTTCGGGTCAGCCCCAGCATTTT.

This clonotype was seen a handful of times. The chain joins TRBV20-1 to TRBJ2-5; TRBD2 agrees at 9 bases. The junction had 15 bases not matched to a gene; V was cut back by 6 bases and J by 4 bases. Germline assignment: CDR1 DFQATT and CDR2 SNEGSKA (reference sequence). This CDR3 is 16 amino acids long. In DNA, the CDR3 is TGCAGTGCCTCCGGAGCGGGGGGTTTAGGTCGAGAGACCCAGTACTTC. This gives the protein CSASGAGGLGRETQYF.

The gene calls are TRBV5-1 and TRBJ1-1; D uncertain. Germline V gives CDR1 SGHRS, CDR2 YFSETQ. The ends were cut back, 0 bases at V and 1 base at J, with 10 bases in the middle. The CDR3 totals 15 residues. CDR3 region: CASSLELLGNTEAFF. The CDR3 region has the DNA TGCGCCAGCAGCTTGGAGCTCCTAGGGAACACTGAAGCTTTCTTT.

The chain carries TRBV21-1 and TRBJ1-4; TRBD1, the D gene given by the table, was not confirmed from the DNA. TRBV21-1 is recorded as a pseudogene. The CDR3 has 11 residues. This CDR3 reads CASTRREKLFF. The CDR3 DNA is TGTGCCAGCACCCGGAGGGAAAAACTGTTTTTT.